Only a few counts were recorded for the clone carrying this T cell receptor (beta chain). Its antigen remains unidentified. A universal primer site was created by template switching, with the cDNA bearing unique molecular identifiers. TCRdb itself ran the 5' RACE reads through MiXCR, one entry per CDR3 protein. The sample includes a few hundred thousand distinct CDR3 sequences, 12% of them seen just once. V was pared by 2 bases and J by 5 bases, with 5 bases of the junction left unmatched. Germline CDR1 and CDR2: ENHRY and SYGVKD. CDR3 length equals 16 residues. All donors comprised healthy Caucasians. The data belong to a study of identical twins. Study-wide results and limits: Surplus twin overlap in beta out-of-frame sequences was less pronounced. The study based its conclusions on cross-sectional statistical analysis and did not follow the same donors.

These data also featured in a second study, about yellow fever vaccine responses in identical twins.

Specimen: memory (CD45RO+) T cells sorted from blood. The receptor was isolated from a woman under 30 in good health. The J gene is TRBJ2-5, the V gene TRBV10-3; 13 bases align to TRBD2. This CDR3 reads CAISEPGLAGLETQYF. CDR3 DNA sequence: TGTGCCATCAGTGAGCCGGGACTAGCGGGACTCGAGACCCAGTACTTC.